Below are 9 T cell receptor beta chains sequenced from a single sample in a study of blood T cell repertoires in COVID-19. Some clones are missing from TCRdb's copy, which holds only in-frame ones; the method was immunoSEQ multiplex PCR. Of 180,000 or so clones listed, approximately 88% are singletons. Sequenced sample: PBMCs or T cells enriched from blood (not recorded which). Receptor source: a woman in her sixties who had recovered from COVID-19.

V and J are TRBV27 and TRBJ1-2; TRBD1 matches 7 bases. Germline-derived CDR1 and CDR2 are MNHEY and SMNVEV (reference sequence). This CDR3 region has 14 residues. V lost 6 bases and J lost 3; bases outside the gene matches: 7. CDR3 nucleotide sequence: TGTGCCAGCAGGGCCATAACAGGGGACTATGGCTACACCTTC. Translated: CASRAITGDYGYTF.

This clone came up once. This chain uses TRBV3-1 (or the pseudogene TRBV3-2) with TRBJ1-5; D unclear. Deletions cut 2 bases from V and 7 bases from J, with 9 bases between. The CDR3 runs 13 residues. Germline CDR1 and CDR2: LGHDT and YNNKEL (reference sequence). The CDR3 region is CASSQSREQPQHF. The CDR3 DNA reads as TGTGCCAGCAGCCAATCACGGGAGCAGCCCCAGCATTTT.

The chain couples TRBV12-1 to TRBJ1-1. TRBV12-1 is a recognized pseudogene. The CDR3 covers 16 residues. Here the CDR3 DNA reads TGTGCCAGCAGCTGGCTGAGTGGGGGGGCTGACCCTGAAGCTTTCTTT. This codes for CASSWLSGGADPEAFF.

The chain recombines TRBV5-1 with TRBJ1-2, with 12 bases lining up with TRBD1. Losses at the gene ends were 0 bases for V and 8 bases for J; bases not matched to a gene: 8. Germline lookup yields CDR1 SGHRS and CDR2 YFSETQ. The CDR3 spans 16 residues. CDR3 coding DNA: TGCGCCAGCAGCTTGGACCCCGGGACAGGGGGCGCCGGCTACACCTTC. Protein product: CASSLDPGTGGAGYTF.

The rearrangement joins TRBV5-1 to TRBJ2-1; no clear D. Germline V gives CDR1 SGHRS, CDR2 YFSETQ. V was cut by 0 bases and J by 8 bases, with 6 bases left in between. CDR3 length: 12 amino acids. The CDR3 DNA reads TGCGCCAGCAGCTTGGGAGTGGATGAGCAGTTCTTC. Translated: CASSLGVDEQFF.

This clone was seen a few times. V gene TRBV18 combines with J gene TRBJ2-5; 8 bases are shared with TRBD1. After removal of 3 bases from V and 0 bases from J, the junction contained 3 bases not matched to a gene. The CDR3 is 15 amino acids. Germline loops: CDR1 KGHSH, CDR2 LQKENI. CDR3 loop: CASSPRQGNQETQYF. The CDR3, as DNA: TGTGCCAGCTCACCCCGACAGGGGAACCAAGAGACCCAGTACTTC.

V is TRBV7-2 and J is TRBJ2-1; D ambiguous. Germline CDR1 and CDR2: SGHTA and FQGNSA. CDR3 length: 13 amino acids. The V end lost 3 bases, the J end lost 8 bases, and 11 bases lay between the germline ends. The CDR3 coding sequence is TGTGCCAGCAGCTTTGCACTACCCGATGAGCAGTTCTTC. Amino acids: CASSFALPDEQFF.

The V call is TRBV28, the J call TRBJ1-2; 9 nucleotides align to TRBD1. CDR3 size: 15 residues. Germline assignment: CDR1 MDHEN and CDR2 SYDVKM. Losses at the gene ends were 2 bases for V and 8 bases for J; bases not matched to a gene: 9. CDR3 sequence reads: CASSLASGQGNGYTF. DNA for the CDR3: TGTGCCAGCAGTTTAGCCTCTGGACAGGGGAACGGCTACACCTTC.

This clone was counted between two and nine times. This chain uses TRBV7-3 with TRBJ1-1, with D perhaps matching TRBD1 (5 bases). Trimming stripped 5 bases from V and 1 base from J, with 11 bases between. Germline assignment: CDR1 SGHTA and CDR2 FQGTGA. The CDR3 is 14 amino acids. Here the CDR3 DNA reads TGTGCCAGCAGCCTCAACACAGGGAACACTGAAGCTTTCTTT. Its protein is CASSLNTGNTEAFF.